This TCR beta chain was obtained from a study of Ad26.COV2.S vaccination and SARS-CoV-2 variants. Turning to this clone: Other DNA sequences of this sample code for an identical CDR3.

Stated treatment: roughly 18 received Ad26.COV2.S at low or high dose, single or two shots; about 5 received placebo; per-sample allocation not given. Sampling occurred on day 63 after the first vaccine or placebo injection. TCRdb's copy holds only in-frame clones and misses some; the assay was immunoSEQ multiplex PCR. Seen here are about 680,000 clones, more than 70% observed once, and the top ten hold nearly 1.5%. Germline V gene data show CDR1 as SGHDT and CDR2 as YYEEEE. The CDR3 contains 13 residues. Trimming removed 2 bases from V and 1 base from J, with 6 bases in between. The material sequenced was peripheral blood, taken in a trial of Ad26.COV2.S vaccine versus placebo. This sequence joins TRBV5-6 and TRBJ1-1; no firm D call. This clonotype originated in a person aged 18-60 years who received the Ad26.COV2.S COVID-19 vaccine or a placebo. CDR3 sequence: CASSLRPNTEAFF. The DNA of the CDR3 is TGTGCCAGCAGCTTAAGGCCGAACACTGAAGCTTTCTTT.